This T cell receptor (beta chain) was retrieved from a study of blood T cell repertoires in COVID-19. TCRdb's table, derived via immunoSEQ multiplex PCR, lists solely in-frame clones and lacks some. The sample records around 400,000 clones, about 87% being singletons. Germline CDR1 reads KGHDR; CDR2 reads SFDVKD. V lost 6 bases, J lost 2 bases, and 7 bases lay in between. CDR3 length: 13 residues. What was sequenced was peripheral blood. V usage is TRBV24-1 and J usage is TRBJ2-1; D is perhaps TRBD1 (5 bases). The TCR sequence derives from a woman in her sixties with COVID-19, enrolled during active disease. CDR3 in DNA: TGTGCCACCAGTACGACAGCCTACAATGAGCAGTTCTTC. Protein product: CATSTTAYNEQFF.